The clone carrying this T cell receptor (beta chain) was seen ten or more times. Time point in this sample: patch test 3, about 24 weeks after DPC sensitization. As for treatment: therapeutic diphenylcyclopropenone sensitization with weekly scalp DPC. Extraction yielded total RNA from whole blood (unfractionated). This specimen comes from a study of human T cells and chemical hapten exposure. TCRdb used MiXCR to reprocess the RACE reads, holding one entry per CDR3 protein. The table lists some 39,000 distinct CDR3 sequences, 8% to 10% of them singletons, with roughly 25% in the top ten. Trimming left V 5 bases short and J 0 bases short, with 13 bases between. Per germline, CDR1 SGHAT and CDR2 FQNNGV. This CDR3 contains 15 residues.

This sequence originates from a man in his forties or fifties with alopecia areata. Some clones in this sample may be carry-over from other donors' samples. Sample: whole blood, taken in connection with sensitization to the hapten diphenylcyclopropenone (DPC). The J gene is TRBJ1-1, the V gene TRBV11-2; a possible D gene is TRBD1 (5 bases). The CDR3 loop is CASSLAQGLNTEAFF. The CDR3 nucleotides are TGTGCCAGCAGCCTAGCCCAGGGATTGAACACTGAAGCTTTCTTT.